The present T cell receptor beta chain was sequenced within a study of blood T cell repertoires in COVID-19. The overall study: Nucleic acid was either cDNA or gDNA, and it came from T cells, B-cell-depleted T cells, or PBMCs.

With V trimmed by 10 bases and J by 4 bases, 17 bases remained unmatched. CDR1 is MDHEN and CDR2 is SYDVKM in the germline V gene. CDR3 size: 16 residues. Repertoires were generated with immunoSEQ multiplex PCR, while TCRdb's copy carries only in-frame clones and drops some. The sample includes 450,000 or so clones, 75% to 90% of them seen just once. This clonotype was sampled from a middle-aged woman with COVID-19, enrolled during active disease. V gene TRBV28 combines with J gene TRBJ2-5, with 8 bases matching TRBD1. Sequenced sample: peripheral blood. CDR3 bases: TGTGCCACGAGTTGGGGAGTAACAGGGGGAGTAGAGACCCAGTACTTC. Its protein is CATSWGVTGGVETQYF.